Presented here are 32 T cell receptor beta chains from one specimen sequenced in a study of T cells in localized non-small cell lung cancer. Sequencing used immunoSEQ multiplex PCR; TCRdb keeps in-frame clones, though not all of them. Here the sample spans 20,000 to 25,000 clones, approximately 88% being singletons. Sample: peripheral blood, taken before any cancer treatment. These receptors all come from a male donor at least 60 years old with stage I lung adenocarcinoma.

J is TRBJ2-5 and V is TRBV4-1; 11 bases match TRBD2. There are 18 residues in the CDR3. Germline V CDR1 and CDR2: MGHRA, YSYEKL. The V gene end was trimmed by 2 bases and the J gene end by 2 bases; junction bases not matched to a gene: 10. Written as DNA, the CDR3 is TGCGCCAGCAGCCAACCGGCGGGACTAGCGGCTGCACAAGAGACCCAGTACTTC. Protein sequence: CASSQPAGLAAAQETQYF.

The CDR3 spells CASSLPGSTDYGYTF. The DNA for the CDR3 is TGTGCCAGCAGCCTTCCCGGGTCGACGGACTATGGCTACACCTTC. V usage is TRBV6-5 and J usage is TRBJ1-2, with D unresolved. Germline loops: CDR1 MNHEY, CDR2 SVGAGI. Deletions cut 6 bases from V and 3 bases from J, with 17 bases between. The CDR3 runs to 15 residues.

The chain uses TRBV29-1 and TRBJ2-1; D is tentatively TRBD1 or TRBD2 (6 bases each). CDR1 SQVTM and CDR2 ANQGSEA come from the germline V gene. The CDR3 consists of 13 residues. Trimming shortened V by 2 bases and J by 8 bases, and 13 bases separated the two germline ends. The CDR3, as DNA: TGCAGCGTTGAACCCACCGGGGGCCATGAGCAGTTCTTC. Encoded protein: CSVEPTGGHEQFF.

Regarding this clone: One end of the junction fails to match germline, which may point to a read error. This chain uses TRBV7-2 with TRBJ2-5; TRBD2 aligns across 9 bases. The CDR3 is 17 residues long. Germline lookup yields CDR1 SGHTA and CDR2 FQGNSA. CDR3 region: CASSRQTSGGSQETQHF. Written as DNA, the CDR3 is TGTGCCAGCAGCCGGCAGACTAGCGGAGGAAGTCAAGAGACCCAGCACTTC. Filled out from reference TRBV7-2 and TRBJ2-5, the complete variable domain reads GAGVSQSPSNKVTEKGKDVELRCDPISGHTALYWYRQSLGQGLEFLIYFQGNSAPDKSGLPSDRFSAERTGGSVSTLTIQRTQQEDSAVYLCASSRQTSGGSQETQHFGPGTRLLVL.

The sample holds one count of this clone. This chain links TRBV29-1 with TRBJ2-5; D is unclear. This CDR3 contains 12 residues. Trimming removed 5 bases from V and 1 base from J, with 8 bases in between. CDR1 and CDR2 (germline): SQVTM, ANQGSEA. CDR3 loop: CSVKGIQETQYF. The DNA for the CDR3 is TGCAGCGTTAAAGGGATCCAAGAGACCCAGTACTTC.

This chain uses TRBV19 with TRBJ1-5, with 7 positions matching TRBD1. The CDR3 has 18 residues. The germline CDR1 and CDR2 sequences are LNHDA and SQIVND (reference sequence). Trimming cost V 10 bases and J 0 bases; bases outside gene matches: 18. The CDR3 DNA sequence: TGTGCCACCTGGGGGGGCCTGGGGGGACAGTATAGCAATCAGCCCCAGCATTTT. Amino acid sequence: CATWGGLGGQYSNQPQHF.

V is TRBV5-4 and J is TRBJ2-4, with D possibly called TRBD1 or TRBD2 (5 bases each). Germline V gives CDR1 SGHNT, CDR2 YYREEE (reference sequence). The CDR3 is made up of 16 amino acids. Trimming took off 0 bases at V and 2 bases at J, with 12 bases between the two ends. CDR3 bases: TGTGCCAGCAGCTTGGCTTCGAGGGGCCCCAAAAACATTCAGTACTTC. Protein product: CASSLASRGPKNIQYF.

The rearrangement joins TRBV30 to TRBJ1-3; no reliable D call. There are 12 residues in the CDR3. V was shortened by 1 base and J by 6 bases, with 7 bases between the two germline ends. The germline V gene encodes CDR1 GTSNPN and CDR2 SVGIG (reference sequence). The CDR3: CAWSGLANTIYF. CDR3 bases: TGTGCCTGGAGTGGGCTGGCAAACACCATATATTTT.

This rearrangement joins TRBV4-2 to TRBJ1-2; TRBD1 might be the D (6 bases). With 1 base removed from V and 5 bases from J, the gap between germline ends came to 14 bases. CDR3 length: 15 residues. Germline CDR1 is LGHNA and CDR2 is YNFKEQ. The CDR3 protein is CASSQAQGESYGYTF. The CDR3 DNA sequence: TGTGCCAGCAGCCAAGCACAGGGAGAATCTTATGGCTACACCTTC.

The V gene is TRBV28, the J gene TRBJ1-2; 8 nucleotides line up with TRBD1. The trim removed 3 bases at V and 7 bases at J, leaving 10 bases unmatched. Germline V gene lookup returns CDR1 MDHEN and CDR2 SYDVKM. The CDR3 consists of 15 residues. Written as DNA, the CDR3 is TGTGCCAGCAGTTTGCCGGGACAGGTCTTCGGTGGCTACACCTTC. Its translation: CASSLPGQVFGGYTF.

This sequence joins TRBV30 and TRBJ1-1; D gene ambiguous. V dropped 5 bases and J dropped 5 bases, with 12 bases sitting between them. Germline V gene lookup returns CDR1 GTSNPN and CDR2 SVGIG (reference sequence). CDR3 length equals 12 residues. CDR3: CAWSKARTEAFF. CDR3 coding DNA: TGTGCCTGGTCAAAAGCAAGGACTGAAGCTTTCTTT.

A single count supports this clone. This chain links TRBV5-1 with TRBJ2-2; possibly TRBD2 for D (6 bases). The CDR3 has 15 amino acids. The V gene's germline CDR1 is SGHRS and CDR2 YFSETQ. V lost 0 bases, J lost 7 bases, and 13 bases lay in between. CDR3 sequence reads: CASSLDSGEIGELFF. CDR3 DNA: TGCGCCAGCAGCTTGGATAGCGGAGAAATCGGGGAGCTGTTTTTT.

The rearrangement joins TRBV27 to TRBJ1-1, with D perhaps matching TRBD1 (5 bases). The CDR3 loop spans 16 amino acids. The germline CDR1 and CDR2 sequences are MNHEY and SMNVEV (reference sequence). V shed 0 bases and J shed 1 base, with 12 bases lying between them. The CDR3 protein is CASSLSGSRGNTEAFF. In nucleotides, the CDR3 is TGTGCCAGCAGTTTATCGGGGTCTAGGGGGAACACTGAAGCTTTCTTT.

This clone was found a few times. The CDR3 sequence: CASHSSVGRAQSAEAFF. The CDR3 DNA sequence: TGTGCCAGCCACTCCTCAGTCGGCAGGGCGCAGAGCGCTGAAGCTTTCTTT. The rearrangement links TRBV27 to TRBJ1-1, with D perhaps TRBD1 (5 bases). Germline CDR1 MNHEY, CDR2 SMNVEV (reference sequence). This CDR3 is 17 amino acids long. V was trimmed by 8 bases and J by 6 bases, leaving 28 bases between them.

The rearrangement uses TRBV18 and TRBJ1-5; unclear D gene. Germline CDR1 and CDR2: KGHSH and LQKENI. V lost 0 bases and J lost 0, with 3 bases in between. This CDR3 region has 14 residues. CDR3 amino acids: CASSPPDSNQPQHF. For the CDR3, the DNA is TGTGCCAGCTCACCACCGGATAGCAATCAGCCCCAGCATTTT.

The J gene is TRBJ2-7, the V gene TRBV4-3, with TRBD2 identical over 9 bases. The ends lost 0 bases at V and 0 bases at J; junction bases unmatched: 3. The CDR3 is 16 residues long. From germline, CDR1 is LGHNA and CDR2 YSLEER. CDR3 coding DNA: TGCGCCAGCAGCCAAGATGCTAGCGGGGTCTCCTACGAGCAGTACTTC. Translating it yields CASSQDASGVSYEQYF.

V is TRBV28 and J is TRBJ1-2; TRBD1 aligns across 9 bases. This CDR3 comprises 16 residues. J gave up 2 bases and V 6 bases, and 10 bases lay outside the gene matches. Germline assignment: CDR1 MDHEN and CDR2 SYDVKM. CDR3 amino acids: CASSLDRGTINYGYTF. In nucleotides, the CDR3 is TGTGCCAGCAGCCTAGACAGGGGGACTATCAACTATGGCTACACCTTC.

The chain combines TRBV6-6 with TRBJ1-6; D gene unclear. Trimming removed 0 bases at V and 4 bases at J, with 7 bases between. This CDR3 has 15 amino acids. CDR1 is MNHNY, CDR2 SVGAGI, per germline (reference sequence). CDR3 protein: CASSYSTEYNSPLHF. CDR3 nucleotides: TGTGCCAGCAGTTACTCGACGGAATATAATTCACCCCTCCACTTT.

The chain carries TRBV28 and TRBJ2-2; the D gene is possibly TRBD1 (5 bases). CDR1 and CDR2 from the germline V gene are MDHEN and SYDVKM. The CDR3 is made up of 14 amino acids. The germline V and J ends were trimmed by 8 bases and 0 bases, with 10 bases remaining between them. CDR3 DNA sequence: TGTGCCAGCTTCTCACAGGCGAACACCGGGGAGCTGTTTTTT. Its protein is CASFSQANTGELFF.

V is TRBV7-6 and J is TRBJ1-5; D is perhaps TRBD1 (6 bases). With 4 bases removed from V and 7 bases from J, the gap between germline ends came to 17 bases. The CDR3 totals 15 residues. From germline, CDR1 is SGHVS and CDR2 FNYEAQ. The CDR3 bases are TGTGCCAGCAGCTCAGAAGGGGGGTACGGCCAGCCCCAGCATTTT. Translating gives CASSSEGGYGQPQHF.

The chain combines TRBV6-5 with TRBJ2-1, with D perhaps TRBD1 (5 bases). The CDR3 spans 13 residues. Germline assignment: CDR1 MNHEY and CDR2 SVGAGI. The V gene lost 6 bases and the J gene lost 2 bases, with 8 bases spanning the gap. Here the CDR3 reads CASRRGPYNEQFF. CDR3 nucleotides: TGTGCCAGCAGAAGGGGCCCCTACAATGAGCAGTTCTTC.

This clone was recorded only once. The V call is TRBV7-2, the J call TRBJ2-1; 11 bases match TRBD1. The CDR3 runs 15 residues. Germline trimming cut 4 bases from V and 8 bases from J; bases unmatched to any gene: 7. Germline CDR1 is SGHTA and CDR2 is FQGNSA. CDR3 region: CASSSGQGGRYEQFF. The CDR3 DNA reads TGTGCCAGCAGCTCGGGACAGGGGGGTCGGTATGAGCAGTTCTTC. Drawing the rest from reference TRBV7-2 and TRBJ2-1, the complete variable domain is GAGVSQSPSNKVTEKGKDVELRCDPISGHTALYWYRQSLGQGLEFLIYFQGNSAPDKSGLPSDRFSAERTGGSVSTLTIQRTQQEDSAVYLCASSSGQGGRYEQFFGPGTRLTVL.

The rearrangement joins TRBV6-1 to TRBJ1-2; no clear D. Trimming pared 8 bases from V and 2 bases from J, leaving 18 bases between. CDR1 and CDR2 (germline): MNHNS, SASEGT. This CDR3 has 15 residues. This chain's CDR3 is CASRLEGHGNYGYTF. CDR3 in DNA: TGTGCCAGCCGCCTGGAGGGTCATGGGAACTATGGCTACACCTTC.

The chain joins TRBV30 to TRBJ1-3; D is undetermined. Trimming cost V 5 bases and J 0 bases, with 8 bases left between them. The germline gives CDR1 GTSNPN, CDR2 SVGIG (reference sequence). This CDR3 is 13 amino acids long. The CDR3 protein is CAWDKSSGNTIYF. The CDR3 DNA follows: TGTGCCTGGGACAAGAGCTCTGGAAACACCATATATTTT.

V gene TRBV28 combines with J gene TRBJ2-1, with D unclear. There are 15 residues in the CDR3. Germline CDR1 reads MDHEN; CDR2 reads SYDVKM. Trimming took off 6 bases at V and 0 bases at J, with 12 bases between the two ends. Here the CDR3 DNA reads TGTGCCAGCAGCCTTAGCTGGAGCTCCTACAATGAGCAGTTCTTC. This sequence encodes CASSLSWSSYNEQFF. The full variable domain, completed using reference TRBV28 and TRBJ2-1, is DVKVTQSSRYLVKRTGEKVFLECVQDMDHENMFWYRQDPGLGLRLIYFSYDVKMKEKGDIPEGYSVSREKKERFSLILESASTNQTSMYLCASSLSWSSYNEQFFGPGTRLTVL.

This clone was recorded a few times. The chain recombines TRBV30 with TRBJ1-1; D gene uncertain. Trimming took off 3 bases at V and 6 bases at J, with 11 bases between the two ends. This CDR3 region has 12 residues. CDR1 GTSNPN and CDR2 SVGIG come from the germline V gene (reference sequence). DNA for the CDR3: TGTGCCTGGAGCGCGGGTAGCGCTGAAGCTTTCTTT. This gives the protein CAWSAGSAEAFF.

The genes are TRBV7-2 and TRBJ2-4, with 13 bases that match TRBD2. The V gene's germline CDR1 is SGHTA and CDR2 FQGNSA. V lost 5 bases, J lost 14 bases, and 6 bases stayed unmatched. The CDR3 is made up of 13 amino acids. The CDR3 region is CASSPGLAGVEYF. Here the CDR3 DNA reads TGTGCCAGCAGCCCCGGACTAGCGGGAGTGGAGTACTTC.

The chain has TRBV2 and TRBJ1-6; D is uncertain. This CDR3 contains 15 residues. V was trimmed by 2 bases and J by 1 base, leaving 6 bases between them. CDR1 is SNHLY, CDR2 FYNNEI, per germline. The CDR3 reads CASSEWGSYNSPLHF. CDR3 sequence (DNA): TGTGCCAGCAGTGAATGGGGTTCCTATAATTCACCCCTCCACTTT.

The J gene is TRBJ1-1, the V gene TRBV5-1; D unclear. Germline V gives CDR1 SGHRS, CDR2 YFSETQ. This CDR3 is 14 amino acids long. The germline V and J ends were trimmed by 4 bases and 0 bases, with 10 bases remaining between them. The DNA of the CDR3 is TGCGCCAGCAGCCGGATACAACTGAACACTGAAGCTTTCTTT. It translates to CASSRIQLNTEAFF. The full variable domain, its missing parts supplied by reference TRBV5-1 and TRBJ1-1, is KAGVTQTPRYLIKTRGQQVTLSCSPISGHRSVSWYQQTPGQGLQFLFEYFSETQRNKGNFPGRFSGRQFSNSRSEMNVSTLELGDSALYLCASSRIQLNTEAFFGQGTRLTVV.

This clone was detected only once. The V call is TRBV7-2, the J call TRBJ1-2; D unclear. CDR3 size: 16 residues. CDR1 and CDR2 (germline): SGHTA, FQGNSA. V lost 5 bases, J lost 4 bases, and 20 bases lay in between. CDR3 in DNA: TGTGCCAGCAGCCCCCCCCCAGGTCTCGGTGGCTATGGCTACACCTTC. Translating gives CASSPPPGLGGYGYTF.

DNA of the CDR3: TGTGCCAGCAGTGAACTGGGACAGTGGAGCGACGAGCAGTACTTC. Its protein is CASSELGQWSDEQYF. This chain joins TRBV6-1 and TRBJ2-5, with TRBD1 matching 7 bases. TRBJ2-7 explains the end of the DNA better; the J call may be wrong. The CDR3 contains 15 residues. CDR1 is MNHNS and CDR2 is SASEGT in the germline V gene.

The rearrangement links TRBV7-2 to TRBJ2-3, with 9 bases lining up with TRBD2. With V trimmed by 1 base and J by 2 bases, 10 bases remained unmatched. Looked up from germline, CDR1 is SGHTA and CDR2 is FQGNSA. This CDR3 has 18 residues. The CDR3 loop is CASSLEKRGLATTDTQYF. For the CDR3, the DNA is TGTGCCAGCAGCTTAGAAAAACGTGGACTAGCGACCACAGATACGCAGTATTTT.